The next 28 T cell receptor beta chains were all read from a single sample in a study of blood T cell repertoires in COVID-19. Clones were read by immunoSEQ multiplex PCR, and TCRdb kept only the in-frame ones, dropping some. The profile shows about 120,000 clones, approximately 71% of them singletons. The sample comprised peripheral blood. These receptors were collected from a human donor in a cohort sampled during active COVID-19.

The CDR3 DNA reads TGTGCCAGCAGTCCTCCCGGGACTAGCCACTACGAGCAGTACTTC. Amino acid sequence: CASSPPGTSHYEQYF. The chain uses TRBV28 and TRBJ2-7; the match to TRBD2 covers 9 bases. V dropped 5 bases and J dropped 3; count of bases not matched to a gene: 8. Per the germline V gene, CDR1 is MDHEN and CDR2 is SYDVKM. CDR3 length equals 15 residues.

The CDR3 region has the DNA TGCGCCAGCAGCCACCCGGCGGGGAACTCCGATAACTATGGCTACACCTTC. This gives the protein CASSHPAGNSDNYGYTF. V usage is TRBV4-1 and J usage is TRBJ1-2; D gene unclear. The CDR3 contains 17 residues. CDR1 is MGHRA, CDR2 YSYEKL, per germline. With 3 bases removed from V and 1 base from J, the gap between germline ends came to 18 bases.

This clone was seen more than once but under ten times. This chain connects TRBV5-4 to TRBJ2-7; TRBD1 agrees at 9 bases. This CDR3 comprises 13 residues. CDR1 SGHNT and CDR2 YYREEE come from the germline V gene (reference sequence). V lost 4 bases to trimming and J lost 6 bases; unmatched junction nucleotides: 5. In nucleotides, the CDR3 is TGTGCCAGCAGCCCCGGGACAGGGCTCGAGCAGTACTTC. Its translation: CASSPGTGLEQYF. Full variable domain (rest looked up from reference TRBV5-4 and TRBJ2-7): ETGVTQSPTHLIKTRGQQVTLRCSSQSGHNTVSWYQQALGQGPQFIFQYYREEENGRGNFPPRFSGLQFPNYSSELNVNALELDDSALYLCASSPGTGLEQYFGPGTRLTVT.

J is TRBJ1-1 and V is TRBV7-9; 10 positions agree with TRBD1. This CDR3 has 15 residues. J gave up 5 bases and V 5 bases, and 8 bases lay outside the gene matches. Germline V gene sequence: CDR1 SEHNR, CDR2 FQNEAQ (reference sequence). CDR3 coding DNA: TGTGCCAGCAGCCCTGACAGGGGGCTGAGAACTGAAGCTTTCTTT. Translated: CASSPDRGLRTEAFF.

Concerning this clone: This specimen includes other DNA sequences encoding the same CDR3. The gene calls are TRBV19 and TRBJ2-7; tentative D call: TRBD2 (5 bases). The CDR3 length is 15 residues. Trimming removed 4 bases from V and 5 bases from J, with 18 bases in between. The germline gives CDR1 LNHDA, CDR2 SQIVND (reference sequence). The DNA of the CDR3 is TGTGCCAGTAGTAAAGATAGAGGGCGACCCGACGAGCAGTACTTC. This gives the protein CASSKDRGRPDEQYF.

The CDR3 is CASSQDPGLDSYEQYF. In DNA, the CDR3 is TGTGCCAGCAGCCAAGATCCCGGACTAGACTCCTACGAGCAGTACTTC. The chain is built from TRBV4-2 and TRBJ2-7, with TRBD2 matching 7 bases. CDR3 length: 16 residues. J gave up 0 bases and V 0 bases, and 5 bases lay outside the gene matches. Germline-derived CDR1 and CDR2 are LGHNA and YNFKEQ.

This clone was found once. The CDR3, as DNA: TGTGCCAGCAGCCGAGTCGTGAACACTGAAGCTTTCTTT. It translates to CASSRVVNTEAFF. V and J are TRBV7-9 and TRBJ1-1; D not certain. The germline V gene has CDR1 SEHNR and CDR2 FQNEAQ (reference sequence). V shed 5 bases and J shed 0 bases, with 7 bases lying between them. The CDR3 covers 13 residues.

The V call is TRBV5-4, the J call TRBJ2-7; the match to TRBD2 covers 9 bases. Germline CDR1 and CDR2: SGHNT and YYREEE (reference sequence). Losses at the gene ends were 0 bases for V and 0 bases for J; bases not matched to a gene: 1. This CDR3 spans 15 amino acids. This CDR3 reads CASSLGLAASYEQYF. CDR3 nucleotide sequence: TGTGCCAGCAGCTTGGGACTAGCGGCCTCCTACGAGCAGTACTTC. Using reference TRBV5-4 and TRBJ2-7 for the parts outside the CDR3, the full variable domain is ETGVTQSPTHLIKTRGQQVTLRCSSQSGHNTVSWYQQALGQGPQFIFQYYREEENGRGNFPPRFSGLQFPNYSSELNVNALELDDSALYLCASSLGLAASYEQYFGPGTRLTVT.

This chain links TRBV12-3 or TRBV12-4 with TRBJ2-7; D call uncertain. Trimming took off 6 bases at V and 4 bases at J, with 7 bases between the two ends. The CDR3 has 11 residues. The CDR3 region is CASSYSYEQYF. The CDR3 DNA is TGTGCCAGCAGCTACTCATACGAGCAGTACTTC.

Written as DNA, the CDR3 is TGCGCCAGCAGCGCGGTGACAGGGAGAGGGGATACTGAAGCTTTCTTT. Protein product: CASSAVTGRGDTEAFF. V is TRBV5-1 and J is TRBJ1-1; 7 positions agree with TRBD1. With V trimmed by 4 bases and J by 5 bases, 14 bases remained unmatched. The CDR3 has 16 amino acids. CDR1 is SGHRS and CDR2 is YFSETQ in the germline V gene.

The CDR3, as DNA: TGTGCCAGCAGCAAAGGGAATCCGAAAGGGACAGGATCCTCCTACGAGCAGTACTTC. This codes for CASSKGNPKGTGSSYEQYF. The rearrangement links TRBV21-1 to TRBJ2-7; the table's D call TRBD1 went unverified against the DNA. TRBV21-1 is annotated as a pseudogene. The CDR3 runs 19 residues.

The CDR3 nucleotides read TGTGCCAGCAGCCAAGCCGGGACAGGGGTAAGAGGGGCCAACGTCCTGACTTTC. Translated: CASSQAGTGVRGANVLTF. The V gene is TRBV4-2, the J gene TRBJ2-6, with TRBD1 matching 10 bases. With 1 base clipped from V and 4 bases from J, the junction kept 7 bases outside the gene matches. CDR1 and CDR2 (germline): LGHNA, YNFKEQ. The CDR3 has 18 amino acids.

The V and J genes are TRBV7-9 and TRBJ2-7, with no clear D. CDR3 length: 13 amino acids. Trimming took 1 base from V and 7 from J, leaving 11 bases between them. Germline CDR1 is SEHNR and CDR2 is FQNEAQ (reference sequence). CDR3 in amino acids: CASSLGFPREQYF. The DNA of the CDR3 is TGTGCCAGCAGCTTAGGCTTCCCTAGGGAGCAGTACTTC. The full variable domain, its missing parts supplied by reference TRBV7-9 and TRBJ2-7, is DTGVSQNPRHKITKRGQNVTFRCDPISEHNRLYWYRQTLGQGPEFLTYFQNEAQLEKSRLLSDRFSAERPKGSFSTLEIQRTEQGDSAMYLCASSLGFPREQYFGPGTRLTVT.

The CDR3 region has the DNA TGCGCCAGCAGCCAAGAAACGCCAGGGGGCATTGCAACTAATGAAAAACTGTTTTTT. It yields the protein CASSQETPGGIATNEKLFF. The chain joins TRBV4-1 to TRBJ1-4; 8 bases match TRBD1. V lost 0 bases, J lost 0 bases, and 9 bases stayed unmatched. The length of the CDR3 is 19 residues. Germline loops: CDR1 MGHRA, CDR2 YSYEKL.

This clone has a handful of counts. This sequence may be a read error, since a much larger clone differs from it by one base. This sample also contains other DNA sequences that code for the same CDR3. V and J are TRBV7-9 and TRBJ2-7; weak D call: TRBD1 (6 bases). Germline lookup yields CDR1 SEHNR and CDR2 FQNEAQ (reference sequence). The V end was cut by 1 base, the J end by 5 bases, with 12 bases between. This CDR3 spans 14 amino acids. CDR3 bases: TGTGCCAGCAGCTTAGAGGGGGTGGGCAACGAGCAGTACTTC. This translates into CASSLEGVGNEQYF.

The sample holds a few counts of this clone. This chain links TRBV6-5 with TRBJ1-2; perhaps TRBD1 as D (5 bases). The V gene's germline CDR1 is MNHEY and CDR2 SVGAGI. The CDR3 consists of 15 residues. Trimming removed 0 bases from V and 2 bases from J, with 10 bases in between. Here the CDR3 reads CASSYSRGANYGYTF. Here the CDR3 DNA reads TGTGCCAGCAGTTACTCGCGGGGCGCAAACTATGGCTACACCTTC.

The chain joins TRBV6-4 to TRBJ2-2; TRBD1 matches 9 bases. The CDR3 loop spans 15 amino acids. The V segment lost 5 bases and the J segment 4 bases; nucleotides outside the gene matches: 5. The germline gives CDR1 MRHNA, CDR2 SNTAGT. The CDR3 here is CASSQETGGTGELFF. The CDR3 DNA is TGTGCCAGCAGTCAGGAGACAGGGGGCACCGGGGAGCTGTTTTTT.

As DNA, the CDR3 is TGTGCCAGCAGCGCCTGGACAGGCGGCAGAGCAGATACGCAGTATTTT. This gives the protein CASSAWTGGRADTQYF. The rearrangement uses TRBV9 and TRBJ2-3; 7 bases fit TRBD1. This CDR3 is 16 amino acids long. Germline V gene data show CDR1 as SGDLS and CDR2 as YYNGEE. With 3 bases clipped from V and 4 bases from J, the junction kept 11 bases outside the gene matches.

This chain uses TRBV10-3 with TRBJ2-7; 8 nucleotides align to TRBD1. CDR1 ENHRY and CDR2 SYGVKD come from the germline V gene. CDR3 size: 13 residues. With 6 bases clipped from V and 3 bases from J, the junction kept 4 bases outside the gene matches. CDR3 sequence reads: CAIRDREFYEQYF. The CDR3 DNA is TGTGCCATCAGGGACAGGGAGTTCTACGAGCAGTACTTC.

This clone was observed once. V usage is TRBV24-1 and J usage is TRBJ2-3, with TRBD1 identical over 7 bases. This CDR3 comprises 14 residues. In germline, CDR1 is KGHDR, CDR2 SFDVKD. The junction had 5 bases not matched to a gene; V was cut back by 5 bases and J by 4 bases. DNA for the CDR3: TGTGCCACCAGTGGAGACAGGGAATCAGATACGCAGTATTTT. Encoded protein: CATSGDRESDTQYF.

The rearrangement links TRBV6-1 to TRBJ2-7; 7 bases align to TRBD1. Germline CDR1 is MNHNS and CDR2 is SASEGT. V shed 2 bases, J shed 2 bases, and the junction held 6 bases outside the gene matches. This CDR3 comprises 15 residues. The CDR3 sequence: CASSEWDSSTYEQYF. For the CDR3, the DNA is TGTGCCAGCAGTGAATGGGACAGCTCTACCTACGAGCAGTACTTC.

The V and J genes are TRBV5-1 and TRBJ2-7; the D gene is possibly TRBD1 (6 bases). V lost 4 bases and J lost 0, with 11 bases in between. The CDR3 totals 14 residues. The germline CDR1 and CDR2 sequences are SGHRS and YFSETQ. Here the CDR3 DNA reads TGCGCCAGCAGCCCCAGGGGTAGCTCCTACGAGCAGTACTTC. Its translation: CASSPRGSSYEQYF.

The chain joins TRBV7-8 to TRBJ1-5; 12 bases fit TRBD1. This CDR3 region has 15 residues. CDR1 and CDR2 from the germline V gene are SGHVS and FQNEAQ. J was trimmed by 4 bases and V by 5 bases; bases with no gene match: 3. Here the CDR3 reads CASSEGQGANQPQHF. CDR3 in DNA: TGTGCCAGCAGCGAGGGACAGGGGGCGAATCAGCCCCAGCATTTT.

The gene calls are TRBV18 and TRBJ2-1; 11 positions match TRBD2. CDR1 and CDR2 (germline): KGHSH, LQKENI. V shed 1 base and J 9 bases; nucleotides not matched to a gene: 5. The CDR3 consists of 15 residues. The CDR3, as DNA: TGTGCCAGCTCACCACAAACTAGCGGGAGAGGTGAGCAGTTCTTC. This sequence encodes CASSPQTSGRGEQFF.

The chain is built from TRBV5-1 and TRBJ2-7; 8 nucleotides line up with TRBD1. Trimming took 3 bases from V and 2 from J; bases not matched to a gene: 1. The germline gives CDR1 SGHRS, CDR2 YFSETQ. This CDR3 comprises 13 residues. In nucleotides, the CDR3 is TGCGCCAGCAGCTGGGGACAGGCCTACGAGCAGTACTTC. Translation gives CASSWGQAYEQYF.

About this clone: The junction does not match germline at one end; this may be a read error. The chain employs TRBV7-7 and TRBJ1-5; a weak D match, TRBD1 (6 bases). CDR1 is SSHAT, CDR2 FNYEAQ, per germline (reference sequence). This CDR3 region has 16 residues. CDR3 bases: TGTGCTAGCAGCCTAGAGCAGGGGAATAGCAATCAGCCCCAGCATTTT. Its translation is CASSLEQGNSNQPQHF.

This clone was counted between two and nine times. The chain joins TRBV2 to TRBJ2-7; 9 bases fit TRBD2. Germline V gives CDR1 SNHLY, CDR2 FYNNEI. J lost 3 bases, V lost 6 bases, and 9 bases had no gene match. The CDR3 length is 15 residues. In nucleotides, the CDR3 is TGTGCCAGCAGCGCACCCATAGCGGGGGTCTACGAGCAGTACTTC. This encodes CASSAPIAGVYEQYF.

The chain has TRBV19 and TRBJ2-3; a weak D match, TRBD1 (6 bases). Trimming removed 2 bases from V and 2 bases from J, with 11 bases in between. This CDR3 spans 15 amino acids. Per germline, CDR1 LNHDA and CDR2 SQIVND (reference sequence). The CDR3 here is CASSIKQGYTDTQYF. In DNA form, the CDR3 reads TGTGCCAGTAGTATAAAACAGGGCTACACAGATACGCAGTATTTT.